This TCR beta chain was captured in a study of cytomegalovirus exposure and HLA in healthy donors. 13 Jbeta primers and 60 Vbeta primers were used for the PCR. Method: immunoSEQ multiplex PCR; TCRdb's copy keeps in-frame clones and lacks some. The sample carries more than 20,000 clones, over 65% recorded once. The germline CDR1 and CDR2 sequences are SGHTA and FQGNSA. Trimming left V 5 bases short and J 0 bases short, with 9 bases between. The CDR3 covers 14 residues. The receptor comes from a man in his sixties in good health and CMV-seronegative. The chain employs TRBV7-2 and TRBJ2-3, with a tentative D call TRBD2 (5 bases). Sequencing used PBMCs. The DNA for the CDR3 is TGTGCCAGCAGCCCGGGAACGAGCACAGATACGCAGTATTTT. This gives the protein CASSPGTSTDTQYF.